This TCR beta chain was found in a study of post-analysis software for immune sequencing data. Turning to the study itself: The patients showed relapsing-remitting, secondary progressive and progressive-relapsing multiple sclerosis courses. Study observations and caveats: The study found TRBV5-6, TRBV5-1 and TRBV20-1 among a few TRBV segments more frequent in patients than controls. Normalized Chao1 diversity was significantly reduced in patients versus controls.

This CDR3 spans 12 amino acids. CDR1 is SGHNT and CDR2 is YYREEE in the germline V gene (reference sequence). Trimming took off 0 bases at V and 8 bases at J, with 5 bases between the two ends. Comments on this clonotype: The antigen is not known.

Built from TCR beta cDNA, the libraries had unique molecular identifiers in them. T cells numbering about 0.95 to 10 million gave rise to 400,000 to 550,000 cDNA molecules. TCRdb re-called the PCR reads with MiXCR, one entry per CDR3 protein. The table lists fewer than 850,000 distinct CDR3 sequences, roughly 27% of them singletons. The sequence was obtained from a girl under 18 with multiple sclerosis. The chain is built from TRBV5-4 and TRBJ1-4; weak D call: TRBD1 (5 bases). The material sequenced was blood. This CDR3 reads CASSLGQEKLFF. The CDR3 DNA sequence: TGTGCCAGCAGCTTGGGACAGGAAAAACTGTTTTTT.